This TCR beta chain was identified in a study of neurological immune-mediated disorders. This clonotype has at least ten counts. As yet, its antigen is unknown. cDNA synthesis was performed by 5'RACE with 10-nucleotide random UMIs. TCRdb reprocessed the 5' RACE reads via MiXCR and lists one record per CDR3 protein. The sample lists more than 70,000 distinct CDR3 sequences; around 10% were seen once. Regarding the study as a whole: TCR clonal expansion peaked in HTLV-1-associated myelopathy patients and was lowest in multiple sclerosis patients. No sharing of CDR3 amino acid sequences was observed among expanded clones across subjects, suggesting private repertoires in all groups.

Unsorted libraries were derived from 2 million PBMCs stored at -80 C. Germline trimming cut 5 bases from V and 6 bases from J; bases unmatched to any gene: 8. This CDR3 has 15 amino acids. The receptor was derived from a man aged 35 to 55 in good health. The chain recombines TRBV12-3 or TRBV12-4 with TRBJ2-7; 12 bases match TRBD2. Specimen: PBMCs. The CDR3 loop reads CASSPSLAGGGEQYF. CDR3 DNA sequence: TGTGCCAGCAGTCCGAGCCTAGCGGGAGGGGGCGAGCAGTACTTC.